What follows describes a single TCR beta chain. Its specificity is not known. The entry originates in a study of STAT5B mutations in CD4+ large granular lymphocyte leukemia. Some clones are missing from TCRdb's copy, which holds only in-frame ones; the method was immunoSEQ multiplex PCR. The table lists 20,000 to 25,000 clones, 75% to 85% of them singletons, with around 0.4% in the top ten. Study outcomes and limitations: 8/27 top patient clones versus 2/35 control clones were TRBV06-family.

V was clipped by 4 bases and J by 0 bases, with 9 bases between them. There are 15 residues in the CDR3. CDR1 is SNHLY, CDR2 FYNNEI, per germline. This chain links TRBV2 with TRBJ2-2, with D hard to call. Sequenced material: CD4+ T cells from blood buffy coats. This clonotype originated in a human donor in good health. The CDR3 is CASSGASANTGELFF. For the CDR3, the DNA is TGTGCCAGCAGTGGGGCTTCAGCGAACACCGGGGAGCTGTTTTTT.